This T cell receptor beta chain was identified in a study of blood T cell repertoires in COVID-19. Repertoires were generated with immunoSEQ multiplex PCR, while TCRdb's copy carries only in-frame clones and drops some. In the table there are 200,000 to 300,000 clones, 80% to 90% of which are singletons. Germline V gene data show CDR1 as MGHRA and CDR2 as YSYEKL. The CDR3 totals 13 residues. Deletions cut 0 bases from V and 4 bases from J, with 6 bases between. The chain recombines TRBV4-1 with TRBJ1-1, with TRBD1 as a possible D gene (5 bases). The clonotype originates from a woman older than 75 with COVID-19, enrolled during active disease. Sequenced sample: peripheral blood. The CDR3 is CASSQEGPTEAFF. The CDR3 nucleotides read TGCGCCAGCAGCCAAGAGGGGCCCACTGAAGCTTTCTTT.